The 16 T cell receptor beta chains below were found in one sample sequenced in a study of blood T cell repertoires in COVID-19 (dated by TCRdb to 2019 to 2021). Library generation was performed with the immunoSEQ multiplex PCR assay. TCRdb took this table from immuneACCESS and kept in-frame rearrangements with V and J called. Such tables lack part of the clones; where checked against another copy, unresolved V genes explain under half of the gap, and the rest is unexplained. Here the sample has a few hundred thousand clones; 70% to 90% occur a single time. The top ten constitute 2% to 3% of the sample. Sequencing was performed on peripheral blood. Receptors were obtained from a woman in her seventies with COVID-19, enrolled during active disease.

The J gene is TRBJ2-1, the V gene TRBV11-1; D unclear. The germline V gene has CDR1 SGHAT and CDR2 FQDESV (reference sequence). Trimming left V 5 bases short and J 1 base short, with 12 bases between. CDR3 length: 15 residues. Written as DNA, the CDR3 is TGTGCCAGCAGCGACCCGGCGAGGTCCTACAATGAGCAGTTCTTC. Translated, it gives CASSDPARSYNEQFF.

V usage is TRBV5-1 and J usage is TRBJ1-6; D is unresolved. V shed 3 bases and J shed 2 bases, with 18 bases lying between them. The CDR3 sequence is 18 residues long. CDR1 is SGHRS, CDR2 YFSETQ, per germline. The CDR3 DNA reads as TGCGCCAGCAGCTGGGTGCCCCGCCTAGTTCCCTATAATTCACCCCTCCACTTT. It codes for CASSWVPRLVPYNSPLHF.

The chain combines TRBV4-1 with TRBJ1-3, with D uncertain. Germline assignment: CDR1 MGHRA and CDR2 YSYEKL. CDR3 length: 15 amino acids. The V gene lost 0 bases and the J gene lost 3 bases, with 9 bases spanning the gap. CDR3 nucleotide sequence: TGCGCCAGCAGCCAAGATGTGTTCTTTGGAAACACCATATATTTT. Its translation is CASSQDVFFGNTIYF.

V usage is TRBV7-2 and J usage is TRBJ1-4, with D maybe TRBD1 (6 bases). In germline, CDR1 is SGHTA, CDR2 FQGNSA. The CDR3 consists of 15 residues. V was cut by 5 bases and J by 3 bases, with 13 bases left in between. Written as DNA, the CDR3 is TGTGCCAGCAGCGCCCGCAGGGGATCTAATGAAAAACTGTTTTTT. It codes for CASSARRGSNEKLFF.

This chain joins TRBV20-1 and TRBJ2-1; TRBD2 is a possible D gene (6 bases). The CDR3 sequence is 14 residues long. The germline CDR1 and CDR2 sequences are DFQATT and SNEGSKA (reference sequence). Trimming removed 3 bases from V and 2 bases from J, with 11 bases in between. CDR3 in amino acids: CSASARGAYNEQFF. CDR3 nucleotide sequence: TGCAGTGCTAGTGCACGCGGGGCCTACAATGAGCAGTTCTTC.

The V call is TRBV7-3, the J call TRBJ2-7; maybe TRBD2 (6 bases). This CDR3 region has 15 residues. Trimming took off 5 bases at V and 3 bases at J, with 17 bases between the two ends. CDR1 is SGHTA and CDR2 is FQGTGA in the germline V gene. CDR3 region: CASSLGRTPLYEQYF. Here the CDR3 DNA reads TGTGCCAGCAGCCTAGGGAGGACTCCTCTCTACGAGCAGTACTTC.

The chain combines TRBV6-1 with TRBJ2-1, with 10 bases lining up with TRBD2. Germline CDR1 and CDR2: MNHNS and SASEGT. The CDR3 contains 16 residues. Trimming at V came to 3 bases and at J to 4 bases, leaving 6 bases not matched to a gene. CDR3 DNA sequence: TGTGCCAGCAGTGACCCCCTAGCGGGGGATTACAATGAGCAGTTCTTC. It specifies CASSDPLAGDYNEQFF.

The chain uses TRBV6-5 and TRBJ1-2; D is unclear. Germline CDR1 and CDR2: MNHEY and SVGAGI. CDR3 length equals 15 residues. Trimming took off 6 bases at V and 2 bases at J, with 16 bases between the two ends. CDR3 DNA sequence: TGTGCCAGCAGACTCGATGCAGGCCAGAACTATGGCTACACCTTC. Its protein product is CASRLDAGQNYGYTF.

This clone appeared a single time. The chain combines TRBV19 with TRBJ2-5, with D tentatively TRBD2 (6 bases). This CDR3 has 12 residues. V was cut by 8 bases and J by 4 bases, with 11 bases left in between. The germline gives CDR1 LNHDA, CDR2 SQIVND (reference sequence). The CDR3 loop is CASGTGGETQYF. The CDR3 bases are TGTGCCAGTGGGACCGGGGGAGAGACCCAGTACTTC. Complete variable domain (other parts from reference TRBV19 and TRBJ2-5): DGGITQSPKYLFRKEGQNVTLSCEQNLNHDAMYWYRQDPGQGLRLIYYSQIVNDFQKGDIAEGYSVSREKKESFPLTVTSAQKNPTAFYLCASGTGGETQYFGPGTRLLVL.

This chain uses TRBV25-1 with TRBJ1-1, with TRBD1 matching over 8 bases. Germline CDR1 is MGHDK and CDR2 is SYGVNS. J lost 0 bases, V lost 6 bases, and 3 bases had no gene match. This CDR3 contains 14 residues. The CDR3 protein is CASRGTGLNTEAFF. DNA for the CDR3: TGTGCCAGCAGGGGGACAGGTCTGAACACTGAAGCTTTCTTT.

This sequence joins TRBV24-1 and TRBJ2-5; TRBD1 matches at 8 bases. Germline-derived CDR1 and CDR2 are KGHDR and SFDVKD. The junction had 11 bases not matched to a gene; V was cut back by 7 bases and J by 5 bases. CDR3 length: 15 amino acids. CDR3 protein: CATSPRTGSGETQYF. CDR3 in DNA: TGTGCCACCAGCCCCCGGACAGGGTCCGGGGAGACCCAGTACTTC.

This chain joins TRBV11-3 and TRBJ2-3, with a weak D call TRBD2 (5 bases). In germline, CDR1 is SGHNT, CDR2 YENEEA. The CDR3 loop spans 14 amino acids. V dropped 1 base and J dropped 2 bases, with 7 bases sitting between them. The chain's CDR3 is CASSLAGITDTQYF. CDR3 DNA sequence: TGTGCCAGCAGCTTAGCCGGGATCACAGATACGCAGTATTTT.

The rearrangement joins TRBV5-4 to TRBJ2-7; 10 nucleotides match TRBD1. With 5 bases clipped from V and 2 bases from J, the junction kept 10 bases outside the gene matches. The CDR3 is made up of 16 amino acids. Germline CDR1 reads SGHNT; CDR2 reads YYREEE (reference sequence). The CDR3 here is CASSPSWDRGPYEQYF. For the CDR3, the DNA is TGTGCCAGCAGTCCTTCGTGGGACAGGGGCCCCTACGAGCAGTACTTC. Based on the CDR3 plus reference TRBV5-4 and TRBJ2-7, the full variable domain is ETGVTQSPTHLIKTRGQQVTLRCSSQSGHNTVSWYQQALGQGPQFIFQYYREEENGRGNFPPRFSGLQFPNYSSELNVNALELDDSALYLCASSPSWDRGPYEQYFGPGTRLTVT.

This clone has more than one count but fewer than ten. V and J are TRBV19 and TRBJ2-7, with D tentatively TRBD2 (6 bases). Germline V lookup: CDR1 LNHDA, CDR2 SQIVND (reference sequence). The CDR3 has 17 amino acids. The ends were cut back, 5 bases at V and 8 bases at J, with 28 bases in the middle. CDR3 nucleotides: TGTGCCAGTAGTCCCGGTGGGGTAGCGGAACACTACGCGCAGCAGTACTTC. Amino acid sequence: CASSPGGVAEHYAQQYF.

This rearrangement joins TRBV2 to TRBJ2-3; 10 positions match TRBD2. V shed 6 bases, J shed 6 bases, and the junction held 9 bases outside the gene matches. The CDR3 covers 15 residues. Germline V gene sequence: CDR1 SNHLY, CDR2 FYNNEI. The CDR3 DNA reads TGTGCCAGCAGGGATTCTAGCGGGAGCCCCGATACGCAGTATTTT. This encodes CASRDSSGSPDTQYF.

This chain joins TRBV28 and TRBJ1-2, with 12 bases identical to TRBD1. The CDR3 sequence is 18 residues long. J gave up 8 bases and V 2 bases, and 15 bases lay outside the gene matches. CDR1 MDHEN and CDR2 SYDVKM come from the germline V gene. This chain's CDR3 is CASSLPEGFRDRGPGYTF. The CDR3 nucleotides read TGTGCCAGCAGTTTACCTGAGGGCTTCCGGGACAGGGGGCCGGGCTACACCTTC.